Here is one TCR beta chain with its context. It lacks a known antigen. Nothing much larger sits one base from this clone, and base qualities are not available. The sample belongs to a study of PD-1 blockade in classical Hodgkin lymphoma (dated by TCRdb to about 2020). With regard to the full study: Nivolumab dosing was 3 mg/kg intravenously every 2 weeks, continuing until either disease progression or unacceptable toxicity. A peripheral blood immune signature of response to PD-1 blockade in classical Hodgkin lymphoma was defined using TCR beta sequencing and CyTOF.

V drops 5 bases and J drops 3 bases, leaving 14 bases in between. Including cysteine and phenylalanine, the CDR3 has 15 amino acids. Of the read, only the CDR3 DNA is kept; its 45 bases are in frame from base 1. Per the germline V gene (reference sequence), SEHNR is the CDR1 and FQNEAQ is the CDR2. In light of the paper, this sample's time point label describes: cycle 1 day 1 (C1D1), immediately before nivolumab initiation. Relapse after autologous stem cell transplantation had occurred in all trial patients, and cohorts A, B and C were distinguished by prior brentuximab vedotin exposure. The trial cohort included 55 to 65 patients with relapsed/refractory classical Hodgkin lymphoma, and each patient had a best overall response of complete response, partial response or progressive disease. In the multi-cohort phase II CheckMate 205 trial, trial patients received single-agent nivolumab. An independent review committee assessed best overall response by applying the 2007 International Working Group response criteria. PBMCs from the trial were collected at three points: immediately before nivolumab initiation (C1D1), and during therapy at cycle 2 day 1 and cycle 4 day 1. Peripheral blood was collected in 8 mL Vacutainer Cell Preparation Tubes, from which PBMCs were isolated by centrifugation and then cryopreserved.

What the work shows at the level of the full study, not this receptor alone: Lower diversity was observed in patients in whom nivolumab was started less than 1 year after ASCT, and these patients were excluded from later analyses so that confounding by immune reconstitution would be avoided. The study covered only a single clinical trial cohort, and the causes of the repertoire differences, possibly disease activity or prior therapy, were still not defined. Among trial patients, those achieving complete response had baseline diversity similar to that of newly diagnosed patients, while diversity was significantly lower in partial responders and progressors. Newly diagnosed patients were reported to have lower baseline TCR diversity than healthy donors, and relapsed/refractory patients were reported to have lower baseline TCR diversity still. A significant rise by C4D1 was seen in CD4+ but not CD8+ TCR diversity (p=0.0027 vs p=0.16), with the rise being most apparent in complete responders (p=0.02).

The Qiagen DNeasy kit was used to extract genomic DNA from unsorted PBMCs and from the negatively selected CD4+ and CD8+ fractions. TCR beta CDR3 regions were amplified by immunoSEQ multiplex PCR using primers annealing to V and J segments. A synthetic immune receptor repertoire was used to minimize amplification bias, and any remaining bias was removed computationally after sequencing. Per the source publication's procedure: Custom Python scripts were used to quantify repertoire diversity as the Shannon entropy index. The unsorted, CD4+ and CD8+ repertoires were each analyzed separately, with the exception of combined analyses, where CD4+ and CD8+ sequences were merged in silico. Clonal expansion was defined as at least a 2-fold frequency increase after treatment relative to C1D1, with a pseudocount of 0.5 for undetected baseline clones. Singleton clones were defined as clones with 0 or 1 copy at C1D1, and non-singleton clones were defined as clones with 2 or more copies. Clones expanded in unsorted samples were annotated as CD4+, CD8+ or unknown by matching protein sequences in sorted samples from the same patient. Wilcoxon tests on paired samples were used to test diversity changes from C1D1 to C4D1. TCRdb's version of the immuneACCESS table is confined to in-frame rearrangements and falls short of the full clone set. An unresolved V gene accounts for under half of the shortfall where checked; the remainder is of unknown origin. The DNA was the basis for D and trimming; V, J and clone size are from that table. The sample has tens of thousands of clones on record, more than 85% of them singletons. The leading ten clones occupy 6.5% to 8% of the sample.

This chain joins TRBV7-9 to TRBJ2-1, and the D gene may be TRBD2, 6 bases matching. The source material was peripheral blood mononuclear cells (PBMCs), sampled at baseline. This sequence originates from a human donor with classical Hodgkin lymphoma. The CDR3: CASSTRRRDYNEQFF. The DNA sequence is TGTGCCAGCAGCACCCGACGGAGGGACTACAATGAGCAGTTCTTC.